This T cell receptor (beta chain) was recorded in a study of blood T cell repertoires in COVID-19. Study-level background: COVID-19 samples from acute and convalescent phases originated in the United States, Italy and Spain.

Participants reported their clinical history, and cohort assignment relied on those reports. Up to 2 weeks before entering the study, exposed participants had met a COVID-19 case. Trimming stripped 1 base from V and 6 bases from J, with 18 bases between. Germline CDR1 SGHTA, CDR2 FQGNSA. This CDR3 is 16 amino acids long. Libraries were prepared by immunoSEQ multiplex PCR; TCRdb keeps only in-frame clonotypes and omits some of them. In the table there are roughly 200,000 clones, 84% of which are singletons. The chain recombines TRBV7-2 with TRBJ1-1; a possible D gene is TRBD1 (6 bases). The specimen was PBMCs or T cells enriched from blood (not recorded which). The receptor comes from a woman aged 25 to 39 who had been exposed to COVID-19. CDR3 sequence: CASSLEQGREYAEAFF. The CDR3 nucleotides are TGTGCCAGCAGCTTAGAGCAGGGGCGGGAGTACGCTGAAGCTTTCTTT.